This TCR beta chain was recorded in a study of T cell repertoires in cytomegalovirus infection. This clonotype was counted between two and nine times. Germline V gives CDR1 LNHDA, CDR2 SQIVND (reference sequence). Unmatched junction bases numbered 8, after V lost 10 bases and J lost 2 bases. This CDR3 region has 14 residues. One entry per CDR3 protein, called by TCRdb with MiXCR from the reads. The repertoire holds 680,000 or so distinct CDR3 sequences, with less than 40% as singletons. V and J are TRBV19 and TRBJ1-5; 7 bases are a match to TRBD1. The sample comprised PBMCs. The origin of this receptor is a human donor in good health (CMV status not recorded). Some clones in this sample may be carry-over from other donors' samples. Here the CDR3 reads CATKGGQGNQPQHF. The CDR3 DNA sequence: TGTGCCACCAAAGGCGGACAGGGCAATCAGCCCCAGCATTTT.